This T cell receptor beta chain was identified during a study of blood T cell repertoires in COVID-19. Study information: PBMCs, B-cell-depleted T cells, or T cells were the source of the cDNA or gDNA that made up the material.

Sequencing used immunoSEQ multiplex PCR; TCRdb keeps in-frame clones, though not all of them. The sample records roughly 120,000 clones, around 86% being singletons. The CDR3 covers 12 residues. Germline V CDR1 and CDR2: KGHDR, SFDVKD. The germline V and J ends were trimmed by 9 bases and 4 bases, with 9 bases remaining between them. What was sequenced was peripheral blood. The chain is built from TRBV24-1 and TRBJ1-5; no reliable D call. The sequence was collected from a human donor in a cohort sampled during active COVID-19. CDR3 residues: CATRPRNQPQHF. CDR3 DNA sequence: TGTGCCACCCGCCCGAGAAATCAGCCCCAGCATTTT.